This TCR beta chain derives from a study of long-term antiretroviral therapy in people with HIV. Findings of the study overall: At every time point, clones expanded before ART dominated the repertoire. The study found narrower CDR3 length ranges in HIV repertoires than in controls. Diversity went up after ART and still fell short of transplant donor controls.

Run at survey level, the immunoSEQ assay was version v3.0. Clones were read by immunoSEQ multiplex PCR, and TCRdb kept only the in-frame ones, dropping some. The sample shows roughly 42,000 clones, roughly nine tenths of them seen only once. Treatment for all HIV-infected participants took place in the United States. A note on this clone: Its target is unknown.

Germline CDR1 SGHRS, CDR2 YFSETQ. The junction had 8 bases not matched to a gene; V was cut back by 4 bases and J by 4 bases. The CDR3 totals 16 residues. Sequenced here: unsorted PBMCs, sampled 1.2 years after starting antiretroviral therapy. The clonotype was recovered from a woman in her fifties or sixties with HIV. The chain couples TRBV5-1 to TRBJ2-1, with 10 bases identical to TRBD1. In DNA, the CDR3 is TGCGCCAGCAGCCCGTCACCGGGACAGGGGTACAATGAGCAGTTCTTC. Protein sequence: CASSPSPGQGYNEQFF.